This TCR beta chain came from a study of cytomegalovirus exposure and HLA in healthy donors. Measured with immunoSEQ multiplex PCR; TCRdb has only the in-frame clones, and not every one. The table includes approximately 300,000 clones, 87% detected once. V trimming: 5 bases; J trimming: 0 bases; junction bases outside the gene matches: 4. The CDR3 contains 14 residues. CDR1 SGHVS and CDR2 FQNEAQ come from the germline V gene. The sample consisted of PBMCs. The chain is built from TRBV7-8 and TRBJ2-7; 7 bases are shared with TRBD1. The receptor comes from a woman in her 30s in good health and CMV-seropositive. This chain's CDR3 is CASSKRDSSYEQYF. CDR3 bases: TGTGCCAGCAGCAAACGGGACAGCTCCTACGAGCAGTACTTC. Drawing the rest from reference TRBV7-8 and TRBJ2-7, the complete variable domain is GAGVSQSPRYKVAKRGQDVALRCDPISGHVSLFWYQQALGQGPEFLTYFQNEAQLDKSGLPSDRFFAERPEGSVSTLKIQRTQQEDSAVYLCASSKRDSSYEQYFGPGTRLTVT.